One sample yielded the 18 T cell receptor beta chains listed below, sequenced in a study of CD8+CD57+ T cells in acquired aplastic anemia. Flow cytometry had shown expanded CD8+CD57+ cells in the patients chosen for sequencing. TCR beta VDJ and CDR3 profiles were obtained from a genomic DNA template. TCRdb called the reads again in MiXCR, with one record for every CDR3 protein. The profile shows about 180,000 distinct CDR3 sequences, nearly 65% of them singletons. Sequenced input: sorted CD4+, CD8+, or CD8+CD57+ T cells (not recorded which) from PBMCs. These receptor sequences come from a human donor with aplastic anemia.

The V call is TRBV7-9, the J call TRBJ2-5; D is perhaps TRBD1 or TRBD2 (5 bases each). This CDR3 contains 15 residues. Trimming pared 5 bases from V and 2 bases from J, leaving 15 bases between. The germline CDR1 and CDR2 sequences are SEHNR and FQNEAQ (reference sequence). CDR3 nucleotide sequence: TGTGCCAGCAGCCCCAGACGGGGCGGGCAAGAGACCCAGTACTTC. It specifies CASSPRRGGQETQYF. Full variable domain (remainder filled in from reference TRBV7-9 and TRBJ2-5): DTGVSQNPRHKITKRGQNVTFRCDPISEHNRLYWYRQTLGQGPEFLTYFQNEAQLEKSRLLSDRFSAERPKGSFSTLEIQRTEQGDSAMYLCASSPRRGGQETQYFGPGTRLLVL.

This clonotype has a count of ten or more. The chain recombines TRBV7-9 with TRBJ1-1; no firm D call. This CDR3 has 15 amino acids. Looked up from germline, CDR1 is SEHNR and CDR2 is FQNEAQ (reference sequence). V lost 1 base and J lost 3, with 12 bases in between. The CDR3 here is CASSLDEGLYTEAFF. The CDR3 DNA reads as TGTGCCAGCAGCTTAGACGAGGGATTGTACACTGAAGCTTTCTTT.

The genes are TRBV7-8 and TRBJ2-3, with 9 nucleotides matching TRBD2. V lost 4 bases to trimming and J lost 6 bases; unmatched junction nucleotides: 5. CDR3 length: 14 amino acids. Germline CDR1 and CDR2: SGHVS and FQNEAQ. CDR3 in amino acids: CASSSTSGSDTQYF. In nucleotides, the CDR3 is TGTGCCAGCAGCTCGACTAGCGGATCGGATACGCAGTATTTT. Drawing the rest from reference TRBV7-8 and TRBJ2-3, the complete variable domain is GAGVSQSPRYKVAKRGQDVALRCDPISGHVSLFWYQQALGQGPEFLTYFQNEAQLDKSGLPSDRFFAERPEGSVSTLKIQRTQQEDSAVYLCASSSTSGSDTQYFGPGTRLTVL.

This clonotype was counted between two and nine times. A much larger clone differs by one base, so this may be a read error. V is TRBV12-3 or TRBV12-4 and J is TRBJ1-1; no definite D call. The germline V and J ends were trimmed by 7 bases and 0 bases, with 0 bases remaining between them. The CDR3 length is 10 residues. The DNA for the CDR3 is TGTGCCAGCATGAACACTGAAGCTTTCTTT. It specifies CASMNTEAFF.

This clonotype occurred a few times. The chain links TRBV24-1 to TRBJ1-1; TRBD1 agrees at 9 bases. CDR3 length equals 17 residues. The V segment lost 1 base and the J segment 10 bases; nucleotides outside the gene matches: 15. Germline V gene lookup returns CDR1 KGHDR and CDR2 SFDVKD. CDR3 sequence reads: CATSDFKEGTGKISAFF. In DNA form, the CDR3 reads TGTGCCACCAGTGATTTCAAGGAAGGGACAGGGAAAATTTCAGCTTTCTTT.

This clonotype was recorded at least ten times. The J gene is TRBJ2-7, the V gene TRBV10-3; 8 bases agree with TRBD1. Germline V gives CDR1 ENHRY, CDR2 SYGVKD. The V and J ends lost 10 bases and 5 bases, in that order; junction bases with no gene match: 10. The CDR3 extends over 13 amino acids. For the CDR3, the DNA is TGTGCCAGCCAGACAGGGGTAGGCGACGAGCAGTACTTC. Translation gives CASQTGVGDEQYF.

The V and J genes are TRBV12-3 or TRBV12-4 and TRBJ2-7; no clear D gene. V was cut by 0 bases and J by 3 bases, with 3 bases left in between. CDR3 length: 12 residues. Here the CDR3 DNA reads TGTGCCAGCAGTTTAGCAAACTACGAGCAGTACTTC. Translated, it gives CASSLANYEQYF.

The chain employs TRBV19 and TRBJ1-1, with no clear D. Trimming took 1 base from V and 1 from J, leaving 13 bases between them. CDR1 is LNHDA, CDR2 SQIVND, per germline (reference sequence). The CDR3 extends over 16 amino acids. CDR3: CASSIGPKGRNTEAFF. The DNA of the CDR3 is TGTGCCAGTAGTATAGGCCCCAAGGGTAGGAACACTGAAGCTTTCTTT. Filled out from reference TRBV19 and TRBJ1-1, the complete variable domain reads DGGITQSPKYLFRKEGQNVTLSCEQNLNHDAMYWYRQDPGQGLRLIYYSQIVNDFQKGDIAEGYSVSREKKESFPLTVTSAQKNPTAFYLCASSIGPKGRNTEAFFGQGTRLTVV.

V usage is TRBV19 and J usage is TRBJ2-1, with 10 bases identical to TRBD2. With 6 bases clipped from V and 2 bases from J, the junction kept 4 bases outside the gene matches. Germline V gives CDR1 LNHDA, CDR2 SQIVND (reference sequence). CDR3 length: 15 residues. CDR3 loop: CASSLLAGTYNEQFF. For the CDR3, the DNA is TGTGCCAGTAGCTTACTAGCGGGGACCTACAATGAGCAGTTCTTC.

This chain links TRBV7-8 with TRBJ2-7; possible D gene TRBD2, 5 bases. CDR3 size: 14 residues. CDR1 and CDR2 from the germline V gene are SGHVS and FQNEAQ. The V end lost 5 bases, the J end lost 5 bases, and 16 bases lay between the germline ends. The CDR3 DNA follows: TGTGCCAGCAGCCACGGGATCAGCGTGCACGAGCAGTACTTC. This translates into CASSHGISVHEQYF.

V usage is TRBV29-1 and J usage is TRBJ2-3, with 7 nucleotides matching TRBD2. With V trimmed by 2 bases and J by 4 bases, 9 bases remained unmatched. Germline V CDR1 and CDR2: SQVTM, ANQGSEA. The CDR3 runs to 15 residues. The CDR3 loop is CSVEPSGSWADTQYF. The CDR3, as DNA: TGCAGCGTTGAACCTAGCGGATCTTGGGCAGATACGCAGTATTTT.

The J gene is TRBJ2-5, the V gene TRBV24-1; no clear D. V was trimmed by 4 bases and J by 0 bases, leaving 5 bases between them. Germline-derived CDR1 and CDR2 are KGHDR and SFDVKD. CDR3 length: 13 residues. The CDR3 here is CATSDPYQETQYF. Here the CDR3 DNA reads TGTGCCACCAGTGACCCGTACCAAGAGACCCAGTACTTC.

Many counts were recorded for this clonotype. The chain carries TRBV6-1 and TRBJ1-2, with 9 bases lining up with TRBD1. The length of the CDR3 is 14 residues. The V gene's germline CDR1 is MNHNS and CDR2 SASEGT. V shed 4 bases and J 2 bases; nucleotides not matched to a gene: 2. Here the CDR3 reads CASSAGTGNYGYTF. CDR3 DNA sequence: TGTGCCAGCAGTGCAGGGACAGGGAACTATGGCTACACCTTC.

The sample holds many counts of this clonotype. The rearrangement links TRBV9 to TRBJ2-3; 16 positions agree with TRBD2. J was trimmed by 2 bases and V by 4 bases; bases with no gene match: 7. This CDR3 is 18 amino acids long. Germline CDR1 is SGDLS and CDR2 is YYNGEE. CDR3 coding DNA: TGTGCCAGCAGCCCCCTGGGACTAGCGGGGGGGCTCACAGATACGCAGTATTTT. This gives the protein CASSPLGLAGGLTDTQYF.

The chain employs TRBV9 and TRBJ1-5; TRBD1 matches at 7 bases. Germline V gene sequence: CDR1 SGDLS, CDR2 YYNGEE. This CDR3 is built from 15 residues. V was clipped by 0 bases and J by 4 bases; unmatched bases: 4. The CDR3 is CASSVEGTANQPQHF. The DNA for the CDR3 is TGTGCCAGCAGCGTAGAGGGGACAGCTAATCAGCCCCAGCATTTT.

The chain employs TRBV13 and TRBJ1-2; D not certain. The CDR3 totals 16 residues. Looked up from germline, CDR1 is PRHDT and CDR2 is FYEKMQ (reference sequence). Trimming cost V 8 bases and J 5 bases, with 24 bases left between them. CDR3 region: CASGKDGTHSAYGYTF. The CDR3 coding sequence is TGTGCCAGCGGGAAGGACGGCACCCATTCCGCTTATGGCTACACCTTC.

The sample holds many counts of this clonotype. This chain's CDR3 is CASSQDTTDYGYTF. CDR3 coding DNA: TGCGCCAGCAGCCAAGATACGACAGACTATGGCTACACCTTC. The chain links TRBV4-1 to TRBJ1-2; tentatively, D is TRBD1 (5 bases). Germline CDR1 is MGHRA and CDR2 is YSYEKL. The CDR3 covers 14 residues. V was trimmed by 0 bases and J by 3 bases, leaving 8 bases between them.

This clonotype occurred once. The rearrangement joins TRBV7-3 to TRBJ2-7; 9 bases fit TRBD2. V was clipped by 5 bases and J by 5 bases; unmatched bases: 7. This CDR3 has 14 residues. The germline gives CDR1 SGHTA, CDR2 FQGTGA. DNA of the CDR3: TGTGCCAGCAGCCCCGCGGGGGGGCGCGACGAGCAGTACTTC. Its translation is CASSPAGGRDEQYF. The variable domain in full, with the rest retrieved from reference TRBV7-3 and TRBJ2-7, is GAGVSQTPSNKVTEKGKYVELRCDPISGHTALYWYRQSLGQGPEFLIYFQGTGAADDSGLPNDRFFAVRPEGSVSTLKIQRTERGDSAVYLCASSPAGGRDEQYFGPGTRLTVT.